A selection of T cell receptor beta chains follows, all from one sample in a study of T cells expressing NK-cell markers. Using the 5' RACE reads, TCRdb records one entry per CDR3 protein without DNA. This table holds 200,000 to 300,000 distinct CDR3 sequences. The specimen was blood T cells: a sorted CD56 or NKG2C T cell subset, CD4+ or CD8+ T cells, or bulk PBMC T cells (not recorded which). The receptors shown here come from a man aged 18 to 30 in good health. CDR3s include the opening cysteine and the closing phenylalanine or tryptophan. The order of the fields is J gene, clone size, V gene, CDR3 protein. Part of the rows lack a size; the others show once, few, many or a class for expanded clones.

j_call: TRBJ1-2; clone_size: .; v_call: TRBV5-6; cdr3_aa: CASSRRRVYGYTF
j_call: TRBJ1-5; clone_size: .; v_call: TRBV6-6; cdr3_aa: CAVTVGTGPQHF
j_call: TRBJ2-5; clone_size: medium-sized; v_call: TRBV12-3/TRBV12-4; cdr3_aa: CASSLGETQYF
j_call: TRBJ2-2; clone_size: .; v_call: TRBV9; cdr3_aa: CASSVTSPGTGTGELFF
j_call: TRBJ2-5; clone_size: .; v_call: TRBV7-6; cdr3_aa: CASSQGTGVETQYF
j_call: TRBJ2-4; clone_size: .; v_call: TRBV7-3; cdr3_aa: CASSITGDIKNIQYF
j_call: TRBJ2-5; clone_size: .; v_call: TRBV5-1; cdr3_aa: CASSPKQGWETQYF
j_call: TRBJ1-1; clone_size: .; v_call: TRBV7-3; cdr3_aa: CASSLTPGMNTEAFF
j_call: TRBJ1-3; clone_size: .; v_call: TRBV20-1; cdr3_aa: CSATRRAGGNTIYF
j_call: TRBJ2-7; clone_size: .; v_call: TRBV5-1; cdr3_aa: CASSPRRAATYEQYF
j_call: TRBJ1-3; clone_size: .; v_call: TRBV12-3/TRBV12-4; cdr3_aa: CASSLGTGGTGNTIYF
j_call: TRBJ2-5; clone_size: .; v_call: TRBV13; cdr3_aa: CASSLGAVQETQYF
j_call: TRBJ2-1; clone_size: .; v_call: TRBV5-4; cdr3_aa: CASSPRDYNEQFF
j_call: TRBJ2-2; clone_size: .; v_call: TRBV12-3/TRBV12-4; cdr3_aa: CASSRGITSGELFF
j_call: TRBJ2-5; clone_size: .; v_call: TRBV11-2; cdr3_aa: CASSFQRQETQYF
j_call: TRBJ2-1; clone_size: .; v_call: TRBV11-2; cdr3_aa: CASSFSPGRPGNEQFF
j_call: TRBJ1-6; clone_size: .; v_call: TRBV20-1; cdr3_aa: CSVRTGRPAALHF
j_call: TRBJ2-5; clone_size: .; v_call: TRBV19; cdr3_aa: CATTGGDRRQETQYF
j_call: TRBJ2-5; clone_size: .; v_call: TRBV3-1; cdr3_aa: CASSQMAGNSETQYF
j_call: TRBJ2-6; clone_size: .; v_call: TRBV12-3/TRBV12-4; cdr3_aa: CASSLGKTGATSGANVLTF
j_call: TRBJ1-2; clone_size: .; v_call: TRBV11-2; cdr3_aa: CASSLTRRGYGYTF
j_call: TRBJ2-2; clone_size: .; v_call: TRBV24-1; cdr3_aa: CATSDLRSGRALGTGELFF
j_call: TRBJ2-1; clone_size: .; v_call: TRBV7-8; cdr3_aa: CASSFYHLAGDYNEQFF
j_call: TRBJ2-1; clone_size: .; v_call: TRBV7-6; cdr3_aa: CASSLAGSVGVGKQFF
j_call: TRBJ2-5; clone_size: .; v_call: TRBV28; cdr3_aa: CASSLRAETQYF
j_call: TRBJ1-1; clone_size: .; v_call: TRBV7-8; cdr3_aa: CASSLYASPRGRNTEAFF
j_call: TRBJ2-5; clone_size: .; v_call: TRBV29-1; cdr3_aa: CSVDDQGPGETQYF